This section outlines one T cell receptor (beta chain) sequence together with its context. No cognate antigen has been identified for it. This receptor came from a mouse, so its gene names and germline sequences are mouse ones too. Read sequence stops 4 residues before the CDR3 end, and the germline J gene provides the missing end. From a lookup of the germline V gene, CDR1 and CDR2 are MNHDT and YYDKIL. The CDR3 goes from the cysteine to the phenylalanine over 15 residues. The CDR3 was read in part: 33 bases, with the frame set at base 1. Here V drops 4 bases and J drops 3 bases, and the junction holds 3 bases not matched to any gene. The library was made by the immunoSEQ multiplex PCR assay. RNA was extracted from all samples and reverse transcribed into cDNA, which served as template for TCR sequencing. SuperScript III was used for first-strand cDNA synthesis, primed with a 2:1 mix of oligo-dT and random hexamers. A synthetic immune receptor repertoire was used to measure amplification bias, and any remaining bias was corrected computationally. Sequencing of the libraries was done on Illumina HiSeq with 60 bp reads that cover the CDR3, reading from J toward V. Per the original workflow: Raw reads were preprocessed to remove errors, and CDR3 was defined by IMGT conventions from the conserved cysteine to phenylalanine. To get clonality, Shannon entropy was normalized by log2 of the number of productive unique TCRs and the result was subtracted from 1. Whether scalp clones were CD4 or CD8 was inferred by matching scalp TCRbeta sequences against CD4 and CD8 repertoires sorted from blood. TCRdb mirrors the immuneACCESS table, restricted to in-frame sequences. Some clones are absent from its copies; in checked studies, under half trace to an unresolved V gene, and the reason for the others is unknown. That table furnishes V, J and clone size, whereas the DNA furnished D and trimming. This sample is represented by about 270,000 clones, with no singletons among them. The ten largest make up roughly 1.2% of the sample.

The data are from a study of CD8+ T cells in alopecia areata (dated by TCRdb to 2016 to 2019). Regarding the research as a whole: Skin from C3H/HeJ donors with spontaneous alopecia (roughly 6-12 months old) was grafted onto female C3H/HeJ recipients that were about 7-10 weeks old. In both human patients and the C3H/HeJ mouse model, the study applied high-throughput TCRbeta sequencing to look at T cell clonal expansion in alopecia areata. Scalp tissue and sorted CD4+ and CD8+ peripheral blood T cells from patchy and totalis/universalis alopecia areata patients and from healthy controls were covered by human TCRbeta sequencing. Scalp clonality was compared across normal scalp (n=4), patchy alopecia areata scalp (n=8), and alopecia totalis/universalis scalp (n=8). The RNA source kit depended on sample type: the PAXgene miRNA kit for fixed scalp, the miRNeasy kit for PBMCs, and the RNeasy kit for mouse skin. TCRbeta CDR3 regions were amplified by immunoSEQ multiplex PCR with 35 Vbeta forward and 13 Jbeta reverse primers. Summary of the overall study and its limitations: TCR sequences shared between patients were less clear than in mice, possibly partly because of HLA diversity in the patient population. Unlike mouse skin, where gammadelta T cells dominate, normal human skin contains resident alphabeta T cells that get sequenced too, which complicates analysis of the scalp TCR repertoire. Lesional scalp, especially in alopecia totalis/universalis, showed higher clonality and more expanded CD8+ clones than normal scalp, suggesting antigenic drive.

Cells from mouse cutaneous lymph nodes were pooled, stained for CD4, CD8alpha, NKG2D, NKG2ACE and other markers, and then sorted on a BD Influx. The specimen sequenced was CD4+ T cells sorted from a lymph node. The sequence came from a C3H/HeJ mouse with alopecia areata. The haplotype of this strain at the MHC is H2-k. The chain is encoded by TRBV17 joined to TRBJ2-1; 10 bases in between match TRBD1. The CDR3 has the sequence CASSIRTGGYAEQFF. CDR3 DNA, as far as it was read: TGTGCTAGCAGTATCAGGACAGGGGGCTATGCT.